This T cell receptor beta chain was sequenced in a study of T cells in Graves' hyperthyroidism and ophthalmopathy. Per germline, CDR1 SGHRS and CDR2 YFSETQ. The CDR3 is made up of 13 amino acids. V lost 2 bases, J lost 4 bases, and 9 bases lay in between. General study points: Ophthalmopathy prediction by the model preceded onset by a median 6.5 months.

Amplified TCR beta CDR3 regions derived from RNA transcripts. An initial round of RT-PCR targeting the TCR CDR3 relied on the HTBI primer set. Each CDR3 protein is one row after TCRdb ran MiXCR on the multiplex PCR reads. The data show around 620,000 distinct CDR3 sequences, roughly 15% seen once. This clonotype came up a few times. Its antigen remains unidentified. The V gene is TRBV5-1, the J gene TRBJ1-1, with unresolved D. The sample was blood. This receptor was obtained from a woman between 25 and 40 years old with Graves' hyperthyroidism. The CDR3 is CASSFLTSTEAFF. The CDR3 DNA is TGCGCCAGCAGCTTTTTGACAAGCACTGAAGCTTTCTTT.